Listed below are T cell receptor beta chains from one sample, sequenced in a study of early T cells in non-severe SARS-CoV-2 infection. TCRdb re-called the 5' RACE reads through MiXCR, storing one row per CDR3 protein. The sample lists 60,000 or so distinct CDR3 sequences; roughly 10% were seen once. The specimen sequenced was whole blood. The source is an adult who was a healthcare worker with PCR-confirmed SARS-CoV-2 infection or an uninfected control (not recorded which). Both conserved end residues are part of each CDR3. D genes are given only for firm matches. A row's size may be missing; if present it is once, few, many or a size class.

>TRBJ2-2|-|TRBV29-1|-
TGCAGCGTTAATACGGACAGGAACACCGGGGAGCTGTTTTTT
CSVNTDRNTGELFF
>TRBJ2-3|-|TRBV2|-
TGTGCCAGCAGTGAAAGGGTCTGGTCCGAGGAAGATACGCAGTATTTT
CASSERVWSEEDTQYF
>TRBJ2-7|-|TRBV2|many
TGTGCTTCCGGCGGGACCTCCTACGAGCAGTACTTC
CASGGTSYEQYF
>TRBJ2-5|-|TRBV5-5|few
TGTGCCAGCAGTCAACGGGGTACGACCTTCCAAGAGACCCAGTACTTC
CASSQRGTTFQETQYF
>TRBJ1-1|-|TRBV6-6|-
TGTGCCAGCAGCCTAAGGGGGGCTACTGAAGCTTTCTTT
CASSLRGATEAFF
>TRBJ1-1|-|TRBV29-1|many
TGCAGCGTTGAGGGTCGCGGGGTAACTGAAGCTTTCTTT
CSVEGRGVTEAFF
>TRBJ2-5|-|TRBV7-9|-
TGTGCCAGCAGCCAGCTAGCCAGGGAGACCCAGTACTTC
CASSQLARETQYF
>TRBJ2-2|-|TRBV12-3/TRBV12-4|few
TGTGCCAGCAGTTTAGCCAGGGGATGGGACGGGGAGCTGTTTTTT
CASSLARGWDGELFF
>TRBJ2-3|-|TRBV20-1|few
TGCAGTGCTAAGGTGGTGGGTCAGGCGCAGTATTTT
CSAKVVGQAQYF
>TRBJ2-3|TRBD2|TRBV29-1|few
TGCAGCGTTGACGGGCTAGCGGGACCAGATACGCAGTATTTT
CSVDGLAGPDTQYF
>TRBJ2-7|-|TRBV20-1|many
TGCAGTGCTAGAGATCATTCTTTGGGGCAGTACTTC
CSARDHSLGQYF
>TRBJ1-1|-|TRBV20-1|few
TGCAGTGCTCCCTGGGACGGGCAGCTGAACACTGAAGCTTTCTTT
CSAPWDGQLNTEAFF
>TRBJ2-3|TRBD2|TRBV7-2|many
TGTGCCAGCAGCTCTGGACTAGCGGGCCGTAGGGATACGCAGTATTTT
CASSSGLAGRRDTQYF
>TRBJ2-4|-|TRBV6-2/TRBV6-3|few
TGTGCCAGCAGTTACACAGGGGAGGGCATTCAGTACTTC
CASSYTGEGIQYF
>TRBJ2-7|-|TRBV4-2|few
TGTGCCAGCAGCCAAGATGGAGCAGCGGGTGGTGGCGAGCAGTACTTC
CASSQDGAAGGGEQYF
>TRBJ1-1|-|TRBV7-9|many
TGTGCCAGCAGAGGGAAAGGGGGGCCGACTGAAGCTTTCTTT
CASRGKGGPTEAFF
>TRBJ2-5|-|TRBV4-3|few
TGCGCCAGCAGCCCTGGACAGAACCTCCAAGAGACCCAGTACTTC
CASSPGQNLQETQYF
>TRBJ1-1|-|TRBV29-1|many
TGCAGCGTTGCGGGTACGGTGAACACTGAAGCTTTCTTT
CSVAGTVNTEAFF
>TRBJ2-3|TRBD2|TRBV7-3|-
TGTGCCAGCTCATTAGCGGGGCAAGGGCAGGATACGCAGTATTTT
CASSLAGQGQDTQYF
>TRBJ1-5|TRBD1|TRBV30|many
TGTGCCTGGATGGACAGGGGGCCTGGTCAGCCCCAGCATTTT
CAWMDRGPGQPQHF
>TRBJ1-3|-|TRBV6-6|few
TGTGCCAGCAAAACTCCTAGCTCGTCTGGAAACACCATATATTTT
CASKTPSSSGNTIYF
>TRBJ1-5|-|TRBV7-9|many
TGTGCCAGCAGCTTGGGGGTGAGCAATCAGCCCCAGCATTTT
CASSLGVSNQPQHF
>TRBJ1-2|-|TRBV6-2/TRBV6-3|many
TGTGCCAGCAGCCGAGTTAACTATGGCTACACCTTC
CASSRVNYGYTF
>TRBJ2-5|-|TRBV10-1|many
TGCGCCAGCAGTGAGTCCTCTAAAGGGGCGGAAGAGACCCAGTACTTC
CASSESSKGAEETQYF
>TRBJ1-1|-|TRBV7-2|-
TGTGCCAGCAGCTTAGCAGGGATGAACACTGAAGCTTTCTTT
CASSLAGMNTEAFF
>TRBJ1-2|-|TRBV20-1|many
TGCAGTGCTAGAGGGGGGGCCTGGGCAAACTATGGCTACACCTTC
CSARGGAWANYGYTF